This T cell receptor (beta chain) was recovered during a study of Ad26.COV2.S vaccination and SARS-CoV-2 variants. Study as a whole: A COV1001 Ad26.COV2.S trial-arm participant provided the sample.

Study-wide points: Among vaccine recipients, spike-specific TCR breadth exceeded that of placebo recipients.

The repertoire was sequenced with immunoSEQ multiplex PCR; TCRdb's copy has only in-frame clones and lacks some. Of over 300,000 clones listed, 83% are singletons. As to this clone: The antigen remains undetermined.

The CDR3 is 14 amino acids. Germline assignment: CDR1 SGHRS and CDR2 YFSETQ. The germline V and J ends were trimmed by 3 bases and 3 bases, with 12 bases remaining between them. Stated treatment: some 19 received Ad26.COV2.S at low or high dose, single or two shots; several received placebo; per-sample allocation not given. It was on day 63 after the first vaccine or placebo injection that samples were taken. An Ad26 vector expressing Wuhan-strain SARS-CoV-2 spike served as the vaccine. This sequence was found in a person aged 18-60 years who received the Ad26.COV2.S COVID-19 vaccine or a placebo. Material: peripheral blood, obtained in a trial of Ad26.COV2.S vaccine versus placebo. The gene calls are TRBV5-1 and TRBJ1-1; D is possibly TRBD1 (6 bases). The CDR3 reads CASSSRGSDTEAFF. CDR3 bases: TGCGCCAGCAGCTCCAGGGGTAGTGACACTGAAGCTTTCTTT.